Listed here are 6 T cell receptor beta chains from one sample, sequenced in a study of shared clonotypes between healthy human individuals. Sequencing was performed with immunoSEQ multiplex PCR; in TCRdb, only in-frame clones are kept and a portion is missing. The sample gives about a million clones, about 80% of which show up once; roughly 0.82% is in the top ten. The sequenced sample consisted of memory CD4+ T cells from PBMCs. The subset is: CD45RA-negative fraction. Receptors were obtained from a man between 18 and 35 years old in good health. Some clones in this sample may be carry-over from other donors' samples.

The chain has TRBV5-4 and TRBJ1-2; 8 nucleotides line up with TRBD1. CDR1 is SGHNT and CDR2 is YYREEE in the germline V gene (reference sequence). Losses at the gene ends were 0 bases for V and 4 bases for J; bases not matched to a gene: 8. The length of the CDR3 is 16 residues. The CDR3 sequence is CASSLAQGARVYGYTF. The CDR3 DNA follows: TGTGCCAGCAGCTTGGCGCAGGGGGCCCGAGTCTATGGCTACACCTTC.

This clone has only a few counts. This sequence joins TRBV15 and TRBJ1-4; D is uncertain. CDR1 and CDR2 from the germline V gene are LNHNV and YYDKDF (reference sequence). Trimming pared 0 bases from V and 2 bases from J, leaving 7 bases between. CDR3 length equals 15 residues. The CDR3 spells CATSREYSTNEKLFF. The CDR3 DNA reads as TGTGCCACCAGCAGAGAGTACAGCACTAATGAAAAACTGTTTTTT.

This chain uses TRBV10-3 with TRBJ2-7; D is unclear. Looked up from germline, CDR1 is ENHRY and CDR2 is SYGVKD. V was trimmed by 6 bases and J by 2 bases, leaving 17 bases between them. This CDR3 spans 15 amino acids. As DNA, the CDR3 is TGTGCCATCAGATCACACCGGGCCTACGCCTACGAGCAGTACTTC. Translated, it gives CAIRSHRAYAYEQYF.

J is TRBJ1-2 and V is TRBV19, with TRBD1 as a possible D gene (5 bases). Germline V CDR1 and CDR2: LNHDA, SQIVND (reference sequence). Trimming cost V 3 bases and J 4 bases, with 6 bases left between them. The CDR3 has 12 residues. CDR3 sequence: CASSMQGYGYTF. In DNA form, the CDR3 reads TGTGCCAGTAGTATGCAGGGCTATGGCTACACCTTC.

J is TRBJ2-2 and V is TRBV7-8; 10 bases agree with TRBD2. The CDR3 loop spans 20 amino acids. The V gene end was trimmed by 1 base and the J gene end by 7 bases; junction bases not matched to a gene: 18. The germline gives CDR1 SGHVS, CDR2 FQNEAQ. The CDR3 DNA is TGTGCCAGCAGCTTAGGTAGAGCCTCCCTGGCTAGCGGGAGCTTCGGGGAGCTGTTTTTT. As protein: CASSLGRASLASGSFGELFF.

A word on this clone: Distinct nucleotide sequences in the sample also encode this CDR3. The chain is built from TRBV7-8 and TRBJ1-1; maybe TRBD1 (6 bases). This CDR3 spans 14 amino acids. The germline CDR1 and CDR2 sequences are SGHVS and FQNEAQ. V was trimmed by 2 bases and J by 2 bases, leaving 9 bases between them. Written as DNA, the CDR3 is TGTGCCAGCAGCTTAACAGGGTTAAACACTGAAGCTTTCTTT. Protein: CASSLTGLNTEAFF.